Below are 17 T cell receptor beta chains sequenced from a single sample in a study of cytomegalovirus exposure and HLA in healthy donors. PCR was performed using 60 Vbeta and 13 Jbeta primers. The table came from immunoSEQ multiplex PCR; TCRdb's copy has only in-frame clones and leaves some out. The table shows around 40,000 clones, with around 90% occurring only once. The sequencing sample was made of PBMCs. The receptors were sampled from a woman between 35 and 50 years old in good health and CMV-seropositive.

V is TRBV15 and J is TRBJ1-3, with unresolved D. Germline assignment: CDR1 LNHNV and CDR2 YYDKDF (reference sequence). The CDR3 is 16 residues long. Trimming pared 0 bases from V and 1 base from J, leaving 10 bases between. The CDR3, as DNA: TGTGCCACCAGCAGAGATACAGTTCCATCTGGAAACACCATATATTTT. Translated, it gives CATSRDTVPSGNTIYF.

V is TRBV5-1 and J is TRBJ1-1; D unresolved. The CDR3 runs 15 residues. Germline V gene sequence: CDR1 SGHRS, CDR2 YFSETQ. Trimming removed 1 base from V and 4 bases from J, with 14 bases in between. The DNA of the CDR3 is TGCGCCAGCAGCTTGTGGGTCTCGGAGGGCACTGAAGCTTTCTTT. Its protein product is CASSLWVSEGTEAFF.

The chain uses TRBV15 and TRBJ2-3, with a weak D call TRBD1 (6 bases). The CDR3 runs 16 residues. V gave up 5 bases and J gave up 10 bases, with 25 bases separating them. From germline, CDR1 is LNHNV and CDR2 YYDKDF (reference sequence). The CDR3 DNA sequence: TGTGCCACCAGCTCTTCCCACCAGGGGCCGAACATACCGCAGTATTTT. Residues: CATSSSHQGPNIPQYF.

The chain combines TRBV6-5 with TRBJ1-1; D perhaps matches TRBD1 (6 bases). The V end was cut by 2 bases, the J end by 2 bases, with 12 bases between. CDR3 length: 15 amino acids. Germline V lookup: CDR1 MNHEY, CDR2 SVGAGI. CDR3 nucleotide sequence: TGTGCCAGCAGTTACAAGGACAGATTAAACACTGAAGCTTTCTTT. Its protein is CASSYKDRLNTEAFF.

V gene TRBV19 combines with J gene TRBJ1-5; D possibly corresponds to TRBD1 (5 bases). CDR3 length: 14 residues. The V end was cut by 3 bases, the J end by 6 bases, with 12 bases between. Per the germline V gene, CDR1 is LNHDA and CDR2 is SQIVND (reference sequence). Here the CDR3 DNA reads TGTGCCAGTAGTATCCCCAGGGAGGGTCAGCCCCAGCATTTT. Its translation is CASSIPREGQPQHF.

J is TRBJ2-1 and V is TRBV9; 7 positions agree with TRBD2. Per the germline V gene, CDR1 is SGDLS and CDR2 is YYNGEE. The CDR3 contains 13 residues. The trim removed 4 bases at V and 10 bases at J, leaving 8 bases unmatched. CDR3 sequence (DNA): TGTGCCAGCAGCTTCGAAGGGCGGGGGGAGCAGTTCTTC. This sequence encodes CASSFEGRGEQFF.

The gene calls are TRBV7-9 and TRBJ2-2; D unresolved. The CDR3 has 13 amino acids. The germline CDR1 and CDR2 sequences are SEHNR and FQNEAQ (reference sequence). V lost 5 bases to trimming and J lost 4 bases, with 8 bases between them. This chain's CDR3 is CASSPTVTGELFF. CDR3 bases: TGTGCCAGCAGCCCGACTGTCACCGGGGAGCTGTTTTTT.

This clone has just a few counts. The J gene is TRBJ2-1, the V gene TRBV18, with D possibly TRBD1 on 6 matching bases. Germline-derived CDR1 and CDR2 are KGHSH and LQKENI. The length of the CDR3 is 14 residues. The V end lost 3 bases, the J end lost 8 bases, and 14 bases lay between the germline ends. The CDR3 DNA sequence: TGTGCCAGCTCACCCCTCGAACAGGGACATGAGCAGTTCTTC. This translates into CASSPLEQGHEQFF.

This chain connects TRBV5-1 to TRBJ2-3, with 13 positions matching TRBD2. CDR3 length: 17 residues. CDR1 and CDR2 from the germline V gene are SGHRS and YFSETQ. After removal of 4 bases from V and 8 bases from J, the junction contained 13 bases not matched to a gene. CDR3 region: CASSGMTSGGIRGTQYF. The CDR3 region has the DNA TGCGCCAGCAGCGGAATGACTAGCGGGGGGATAAGGGGTACGCAGTATTTT.

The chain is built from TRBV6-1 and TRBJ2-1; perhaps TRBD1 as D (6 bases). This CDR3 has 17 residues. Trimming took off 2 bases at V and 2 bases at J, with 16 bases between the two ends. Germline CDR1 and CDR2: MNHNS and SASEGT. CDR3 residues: CASSESAWTETYNEQFF. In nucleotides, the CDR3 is TGTGCCAGCAGTGAAAGTGCCTGGACAGAAACCTACAATGAGCAGTTCTTC.

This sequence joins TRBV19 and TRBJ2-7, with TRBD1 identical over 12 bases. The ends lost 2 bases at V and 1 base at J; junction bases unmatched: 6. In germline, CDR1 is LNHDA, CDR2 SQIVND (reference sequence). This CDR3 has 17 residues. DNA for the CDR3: TGTGCCAGTAGTATACCGCGGGACAGGGGGCCTTCCTACGAGCAGTACTTC. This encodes CASSIPRDRGPSYEQYF.

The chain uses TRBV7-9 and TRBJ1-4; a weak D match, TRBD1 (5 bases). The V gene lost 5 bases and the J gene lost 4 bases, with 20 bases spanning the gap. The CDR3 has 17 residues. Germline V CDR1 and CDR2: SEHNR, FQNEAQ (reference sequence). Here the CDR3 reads CASSPRGADVFNEKLFF. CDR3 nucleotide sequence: TGTGCCAGCAGCCCCCGCGGGGCGGACGTATTTAATGAAAAACTGTTTTTT.

The CDR3 is CASTTGGSGNTIYF. The CDR3 bases are TGTGCCAGCACCACCGGGGGATCTGGAAACACCATATATTTT. The chain links TRBV6-1 to TRBJ1-3; possibly TRBD1 for D (5 bases). The CDR3 length is 14 residues. Between the trimmed V and J ends, which lost 7 bases and 1 base, there was a span of 11 bases. In germline, CDR1 is MNHNS, CDR2 SASEGT.

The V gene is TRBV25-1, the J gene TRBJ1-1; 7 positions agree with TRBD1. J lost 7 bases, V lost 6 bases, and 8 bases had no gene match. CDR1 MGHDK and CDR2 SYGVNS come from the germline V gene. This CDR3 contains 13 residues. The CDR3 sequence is CASREGGRGEAFF. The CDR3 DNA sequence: TGTGCCAGCAGGGAAGGGGGCCGGGGTGAAGCTTTCTTT.

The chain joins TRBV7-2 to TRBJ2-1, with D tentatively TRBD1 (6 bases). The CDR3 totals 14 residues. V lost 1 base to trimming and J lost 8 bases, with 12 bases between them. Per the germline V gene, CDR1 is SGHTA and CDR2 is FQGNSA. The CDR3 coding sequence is TGTGCCAGCAGCTTAGTGGGGACACTCGATGAGCAGTTCTTC. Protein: CASSLVGTLDEQFF. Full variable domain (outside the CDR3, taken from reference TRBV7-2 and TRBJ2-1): GAGVSQSPSNKVTEKGKDVELRCDPISGHTALYWYRQSLGQGLEFLIYFQGNSAPDKSGLPSDRFSAERTGGSVSTLTIQRTQQEDSAVYLCASSLVGTLDEQFFGPGTRLTVL.

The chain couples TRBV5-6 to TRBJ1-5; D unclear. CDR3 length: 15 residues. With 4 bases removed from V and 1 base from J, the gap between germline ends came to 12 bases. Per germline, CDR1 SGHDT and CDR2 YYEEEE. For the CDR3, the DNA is TGTGCCAGCAGCACATACCGGGTGAGCAATCAGCCCCAGCATTTT. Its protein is CASSTYRVSNQPQHF. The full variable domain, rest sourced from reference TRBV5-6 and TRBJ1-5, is DAGVTQSPTHLIKTRGQQVTLRCSPKSGHDTVSWYQQALGQGPQFIFQYYEEEERQRGNFPDRFSGHQFPNYSSELNVNALLLGDSALYLCASSTYRVSNQPQHFGDGTRLSIL.

The CDR3 region has the DNA TGTGCCAGTAAGTCTGTGGGGGCTCGCGAAGCTTTCTTT. Protein product: CASKSVGAREAFF. The chain links TRBV19 to TRBJ1-1; possibly TRBD1 for D (6 bases). Between the trimmed V and J ends, which lost 7 bases and 8 bases, there was a span of 17 bases. The CDR3 length is 13 residues. CDR1 and CDR2 from the germline V gene are LNHDA and SQIVND (reference sequence).